This T cell receptor beta chain was identified in a study of blood T cell repertoires in COVID-19. Study summary: Italy, Spain and the United States were the sources of the convalescent and acute COVID-19 samples. PBMCs, B-cell-depleted T cells, or T cells were the source of the cDNA or gDNA that made up the material.

In the authors' workflow: Nucleated cell number was recorded as an estimate derived from reference gene primer amplification. Repertoires were generated with immunoSEQ multiplex PCR, while TCRdb's copy carries only in-frame clones and drops some. V, J and clone size were drawn from that table, and D and trimming were deduced from the DNA. The sample has 100,000 to 140,000 clones, around nine tenths seen once. Trimming shortened V by 8 bases and J by 4 bases, and 20 bases separated the two germline ends. Germline V gene data show CDR1 as SNHLY and CDR2 as FYNNEI. The CDR3 length is 15 residues. This sequence joins TRBV2 and TRBJ1-2; weak D call: TRBD1 (5 bases). The sample taken for sequencing was peripheral blood. This TCR was recovered from a woman aged 25 to 39 with acute or convalescent COVID-19. CDR3 coding DNA: TGTGCCAGCCATAGGGAAGGGGCGCTTATCTATGGCTACACCTTC. It codes for CASHREGALIYGYTF.